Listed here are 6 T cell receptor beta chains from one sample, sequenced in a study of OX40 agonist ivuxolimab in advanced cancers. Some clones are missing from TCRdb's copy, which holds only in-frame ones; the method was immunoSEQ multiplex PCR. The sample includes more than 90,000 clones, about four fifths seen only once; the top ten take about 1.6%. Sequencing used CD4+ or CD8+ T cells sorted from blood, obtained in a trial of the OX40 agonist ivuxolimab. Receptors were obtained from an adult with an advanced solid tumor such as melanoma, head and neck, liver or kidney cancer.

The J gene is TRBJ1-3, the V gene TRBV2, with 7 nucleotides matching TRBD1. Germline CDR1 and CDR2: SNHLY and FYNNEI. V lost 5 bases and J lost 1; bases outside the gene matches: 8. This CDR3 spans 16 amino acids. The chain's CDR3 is CASSRTGGRSGNTIYF. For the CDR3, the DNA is TGTGCCAGCAGTCGGACAGGAGGGAGATCTGGAAACACCATATATTTT.

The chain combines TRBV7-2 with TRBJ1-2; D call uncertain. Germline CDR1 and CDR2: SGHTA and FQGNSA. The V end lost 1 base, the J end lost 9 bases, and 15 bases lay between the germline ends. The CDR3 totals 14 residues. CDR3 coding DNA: TGTGCCAGCAGCTTAGGGGTTTCGGACCGCAGCTACACCTTC. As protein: CASSLGVSDRSYTF.

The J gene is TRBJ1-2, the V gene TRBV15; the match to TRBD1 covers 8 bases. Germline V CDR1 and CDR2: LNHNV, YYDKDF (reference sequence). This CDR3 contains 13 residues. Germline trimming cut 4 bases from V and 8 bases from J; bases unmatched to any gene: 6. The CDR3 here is CATSNRQGSGYTF. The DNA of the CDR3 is TGTGCCACCAGCAACCGACAGGGGTCGGGCTACACCTTC.

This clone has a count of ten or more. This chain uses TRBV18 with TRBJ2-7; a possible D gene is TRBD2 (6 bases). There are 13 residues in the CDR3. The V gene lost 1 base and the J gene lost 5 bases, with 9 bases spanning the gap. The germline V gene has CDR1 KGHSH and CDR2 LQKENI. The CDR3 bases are TGTGCCAGCTCACCACGGCGGGGCCACGAGCAGTACTTC. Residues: CASSPRRGHEQYF.

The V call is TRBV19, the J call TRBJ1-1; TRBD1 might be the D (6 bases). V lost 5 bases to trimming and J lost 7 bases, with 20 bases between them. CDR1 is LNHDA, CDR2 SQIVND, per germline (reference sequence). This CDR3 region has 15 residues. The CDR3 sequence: CASSDVGQRLGEAFF. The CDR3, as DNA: TGTGCCAGTAGTGACGTAGGACAGAGGTTAGGTGAAGCTTTCTTT.

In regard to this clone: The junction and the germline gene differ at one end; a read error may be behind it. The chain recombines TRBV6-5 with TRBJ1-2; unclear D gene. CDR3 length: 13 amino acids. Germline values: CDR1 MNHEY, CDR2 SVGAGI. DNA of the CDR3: TGTGTCAGCAGGACGGGAATTAACTATGGCTACACCTTC. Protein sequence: CVSRTGINYGYTF.